Each of the 8 T cell receptor beta chains below was sequenced from the same sample in a study of T cells after posttransplantation cyclophosphamide. Profiling relied on immunoSEQ multiplex PCR, and the TCRdb table lists in-frame clones only, not all of them. This repertoire shows some 11,000 clones, roughly nine tenths found once; its top ten account for 27%. Busulfan-fludarabine conditioning, marrow transplant, and cyclophosphamide on days +3 and +4 were administered. The material sequenced was CD4+ T cells sorted from PBMCs, taken after allogeneic stem cell transplant with posttransplant cyclophosphamide. Receptor source: a male patient between 25 and 39 years old who received an allogeneic stem cell transplant from a related donor, was CMV-positive, and had acute GVHD only. Some T cells may possibly be graft donor cells.

This chain joins TRBV27 and TRBJ1-5; 8 bases are shared with TRBD1. J was trimmed by 5 bases and V by 6 bases; bases with no gene match: 15. CDR3 size: 17 residues. CDR1 MNHEY and CDR2 SMNVEV come from the germline V gene (reference sequence). CDR3: CASSPRWTGSIDQPQHF. The CDR3, as DNA: TGTGCCAGCAGCCCGCGATGGACAGGGTCAATCGATCAGCCCCAGCATTTT.

The rearrangement uses TRBV6-1 and TRBJ1-1, with D possibly being TRBD1 (6 bases). The CDR3 covers 13 residues. Germline-derived CDR1 and CDR2 are MNHNS and SASEGT. V was pared by 7 bases and J by 5 bases, with 14 bases between. The CDR3 DNA follows: TGTGCCAGCATCATACAGGGACGTACTGAAGCTTTCTTT. Protein: CASIIQGRTEAFF.

The chain joins TRBV2 to TRBJ2-7; 7 bases align to TRBD1. The CDR3 covers 14 residues. Germline assignment: CDR1 SNHLY and CDR2 FYNNEI. V shed 7 bases, J shed 0 bases, and the junction held 6 bases outside the gene matches. The CDR3: CASNQDRSSYEQYF. CDR3 sequence (DNA): TGTGCCAGCAATCAGGACAGGAGCTCCTACGAGCAGTACTTC. Supplemented by reference TRBV2 and TRBJ2-7, the full variable domain reads EPEVTQTPSHQVTQMGQEVILRCVPISNHLYFYWYRQILGQKVEFLVSFYNNEISEKSEIFDDQFSVERPDGSNFTLKIRSTKLEDSAMYFCASNQDRSSYEQYFGPGTRLTVT.

V usage is TRBV9 and J usage is TRBJ2-7; TRBD1 matches at 10 bases. V was pared by 3 bases and J by 2 bases, with 5 bases of the junction left unmatched. Germline CDR1 reads SGDLS; CDR2 reads YYNGEE. The CDR3 has 15 residues. The CDR3 DNA is TGTGCCAGCAGCGCCTCCGGGACAGGGGCCTACGAGCAGTACTTC. Amino acids: CASSASGTGAYEQYF.

The gene calls are TRBV30 and TRBJ1-6, with D tentatively TRBD1 (6 bases). CDR3 length: 12 amino acids. V gave up 2 bases and J gave up 14 bases, with 13 bases separating them. CDR1 is GTSNPN and CDR2 is SVGIG in the germline V gene (reference sequence). The CDR3 region has the DNA TGTGCCTGGAGTCCCGAGGGGGTAACCCTCCACTTT. Its protein is CAWSPEGVTLHF.

The chain employs TRBV19 and TRBJ2-7; 9 nucleotides line up with TRBD1. The V gene end was trimmed by 6 bases and the J gene end by 5 bases; junction bases not matched to a gene: 8. The CDR3 covers 14 residues. The V gene's germline CDR1 is LNHDA and CDR2 SQIVND (reference sequence). Written as DNA, the CDR3 is TGTGCCAGTAGCCATCGGGACAGGGACAACGAGCAGTACTTC. It yields the protein CASSHRDRDNEQYF.

The DNA of the CDR3 is TGTGCTAGTGGTCCATCAGGGGCGAGGGCTGAAGCTTTCTTT. It yields the protein CASGPSGARAEAFF. The chain couples TRBV12-5 to TRBJ1-1; weak D call: TRBD1 (6 bases). The CDR3 length is 14 residues. CDR1 and CDR2 (germline): LGHNT, FRNRAP. The V end was cut by 5 bases, the J end by 6 bases, with 16 bases between.

This sequence joins TRBV5-1 and TRBJ1-2; a possible D gene is TRBD1 (6 bases). Between the trimmed V and J ends, which lost 4 bases and 0 bases, there was a span of 16 bases. CDR1 is SGHRS, CDR2 YFSETQ, per germline. The CDR3 has 16 residues. CDR3 DNA: TGCGCCAGCAGCGTGTCCACCGGGACACCTAACTATGGCTACACCTTC. Protein product: CASSVSTGTPNYGYTF.